Below are 2 T cell receptor beta chains sequenced from a single sample in a study of T cell changes during pregnancy in multiple sclerosis. The protocol was immunoSEQ multiplex PCR, while the TCRdb copy is restricted to in-frame clones and leaves out a portion. The sample holds approximately 130,000 clones; roughly 95% are singletons and the top ten take over 0.35%. The input for sequencing was peripheral blood, taken after pregnancy. These receptors all stem from a female donor with multiple sclerosis, enrolled in a pregnancy study.

This clone is a singleton in its sample. The chain recombines TRBV7-9 with TRBJ2-1, with TRBD2 matching 9 bases. V was pared by 1 base and J by 3 bases, with 1 base of the junction left unmatched. Looked up from germline, CDR1 is SEHNR and CDR2 is FQNEAQ (reference sequence). The CDR3 is 15 amino acids. The DNA for the CDR3 is TGTGCCAGCAGCTTAGAGACTAGCGGCTACAATGAGCAGTTCTTC. The encoded protein is CASSLETSGYNEQFF.

The V gene is TRBV6-1, the J gene TRBJ2-4; perhaps TRBD1 as D (6 bases). V gave up 2 bases and J gave up 10 bases, with 12 bases separating them. The germline CDR1 and CDR2 sequences are MNHNS and SASEGT. The CDR3 loop spans 13 amino acids. CDR3 sequence: CASSERGGLIQYF. The CDR3 region has the DNA TGTGCCAGCAGTGAACGAGGGGGATTGATTCAGTACTTC.